These 15 T cell receptor beta chains share one sample of origin, sequenced in a study of blood T cell repertoires in COVID-19. TCRdb's table, derived via immunoSEQ multiplex PCR, lists solely in-frame clones and lacks some. The sample yields around 250,000 clones, 75% to 90% seen once. Sequenced sample: peripheral blood. Receptors originate from a woman in her sixties or seventies with COVID-19, enrolled during active disease.

This chain links TRBV28 with TRBJ2-5; D is possibly TRBD1 (5 bases). The V end lost 5 bases, the J end lost 4 bases, and 17 bases lay between the germline ends. CDR1 MDHEN and CDR2 SYDVKM come from the germline V gene. CDR3 size: 15 residues. CDR3 DNA sequence: TGTGCCAGCAGTCGCAACTCAGGGCTTAGAGAGACCCAGTACTTC. Encoded protein: CASSRNSGLRETQYF.

The genes are TRBV27 and TRBJ1-1; TRBD1 might be the D (5 bases). CDR3 size: 16 residues. CDR1 and CDR2 from the germline V gene are MNHEY and SMNVEV (reference sequence). V shed 5 bases and J shed 0 bases, with 16 bases lying between them. CDR3 residues: CASSPLETEMNTEAFF. The CDR3 DNA follows: TGTGCCAGCAGTCCCTTGGAGACAGAAATGAACACTGAAGCTTTCTTT.

The chain links TRBV7-3 to TRBJ2-7; 8 nucleotides agree with TRBD1. V lost 2 bases, J lost 0 bases, and 3 bases stayed unmatched. The germline CDR1 and CDR2 sequences are SGHTA and FQGTGA. The CDR3 loop spans 15 amino acids. CDR3 sequence (DNA): TGTGCCAGCAGCTTAGCAGGGGGCGCCTCCTACGAGCAGTACTTC. Its protein product is CASSLAGGASYEQYF.

This clone appeared a few times. V gene TRBV4-1 combines with J gene TRBJ2-5; 10 bases align to TRBD1. CDR1 and CDR2 from the germline V gene are MGHRA and YSYEKL. V lost 5 bases and J lost 5; bases outside the gene matches: 8. There are 15 residues in the CDR3. The CDR3, as DNA: TGCGCCAGCAGCTACCCCGGGACAGGGGACGAGACCCAGTACTTC. The encoded protein is CASSYPGTGDETQYF.

This sequence joins TRBV6-6 and TRBJ1-2; D is possibly TRBD1 (5 bases). Per the germline V gene, CDR1 is MNHNY and CDR2 is SVGAGI (reference sequence). Trimming stripped 3 bases from V and 1 base from J, with 15 bases between. The CDR3 has 16 amino acids. The CDR3 region is CASSYGAGNGNYGYTF. CDR3 bases: TGTGCCAGCAGTTATGGGGCAGGGAACGGTAACTATGGCTACACCTTC.

The V and J genes are TRBV28 and TRBJ2-7, with 9 bases that match TRBD1. CDR1 is MDHEN and CDR2 is SYDVKM in the germline V gene. The CDR3 extends over 15 amino acids. Losses at the gene ends were 6 bases for V and 9 bases for J; bases not matched to a gene: 15. DNA of the CDR3: TGTGCCAGCAGACAAAGCGGGACAGGGTTAAGAGGGCAGTACTTC. Translation gives CASRQSGTGLRGQYF. Based on the CDR3 plus reference TRBV28 and TRBJ2-7, the full variable domain is DVKVTQSSRYLVKRTGEKVFLECVQDMDHENMFWYRQDPGLGLRLIYFSYDVKMKEKGDIPEGYSVSREKKERFSLILESASTNQTSMYLCASRQSGTGLRGQYFGPGTRLTVT.

The CDR3 is CASSPNSGGRTDTQYF. CDR3 nucleotide sequence: TGTGCCAGCAGCCCCAATTCGGGGGGCCGCACAGATACGCAGTATTTT. The chain carries TRBV7-9 and TRBJ2-3, with a weak D call TRBD2 (7 bases). The V and J ends lost 5 bases and 1 base respectively, with 16 bases between them. The germline gives CDR1 SEHNR, CDR2 FQNEAQ (reference sequence). The CDR3 is 16 amino acids.

V is TRBV2 and J is TRBJ1-1; D might be TRBD1 (5 bases). Per the germline V gene, CDR1 is SNHLY and CDR2 is FYNNEI. CDR3 length: 14 residues. V gave up 0 bases and J gave up 9 bases, with 14 bases separating them. The CDR3 sequence: CASSEAQGLMQAFF. CDR3 sequence (DNA): TGTGCCAGCAGTGAAGCGCAGGGCCTAATGCAAGCTTTCTTT.

The genes are TRBV5-6 and TRBJ1-2; 8 bases fit TRBD1. The V gene end was trimmed by 3 bases and the J gene end by 6 bases; junction bases not matched to a gene: 7. Germline V gene sequence: CDR1 SGHDT, CDR2 YYEEEE. The CDR3 contains 14 residues. CDR3 residues: CASSSRTGWHGYTF. DNA for the CDR3: TGTGCCAGCAGCTCCAGGACAGGGTGGCATGGCTACACCTTC. Supplemented by reference TRBV5-6 and TRBJ1-2, the full variable domain reads DAGVTQSPTHLIKTRGQQVTLRCSPKSGHDTVSWYQQALGQGPQFIFQYYEEEERQRGNFPDRFSGHQFPNYSSELNVNALLLGDSALYLCASSSRTGWHGYTFGSGTRLTVV.

The genes are TRBV10-3 and TRBJ1-1; TRBD1 agrees at 8 bases. Per the germline V gene, CDR1 is ENHRY and CDR2 is SYGVKD. With 0 bases clipped from V and 7 bases from J, the junction kept 4 bases outside the gene matches. This CDR3 has 14 amino acids. For the CDR3, the DNA is TGTGCCATCAGTGAGTCCGGGGGACAGGTTGAAGCTTTCTTT. This codes for CAISESGGQVEAFF.

Comment on this clone: The same CDR3 arises from other DNA sequences in this sample as well. The V call is TRBV18, the J call TRBJ1-5; D remains ambiguous. This CDR3 is built from 14 residues. Trimming pared 2 bases from V and 1 base from J, leaving 6 bases between. Germline CDR1 and CDR2: KGHSH and LQKENI. The CDR3 loop is CASSPGGSNQPQHF. The CDR3, as DNA: TGTGCCAGCTCACCAGGAGGGAGCAATCAGCCCCAGCATTTT.

DNA for the CDR3: TGCGCCAGCAGCTTGGACGGGACTAGCGGGAGAGGTGAGCAGTTCTTC. Protein: CASSLDGTSGRGEQFF. The genes are TRBV5-1 and TRBJ2-1, with TRBD2 identical over 14 bases. Germline values: CDR1 SGHRS, CDR2 YFSETQ. Trimming cost V 0 bases and J 9 bases; bases outside gene matches: 5. CDR3 length: 16 residues.

The chain joins TRBV29-1 to TRBJ1-1; 8 bases match TRBD1. This CDR3 has 12 residues. Germline values: CDR1 SQVTM, CDR2 ANQGSEA. V lost 6 bases to trimming and J lost 6 bases; unmatched junction nucleotides: 6. The CDR3 here is CSVAKQGAEAFF. The CDR3 DNA sequence: TGCAGCGTGGCGAAACAGGGGGCTGAAGCTTTCTTT.

The rearrangement uses TRBV30 and TRBJ2-7; the match to TRBD1 covers 9 bases. Germline assignment: CDR1 GTSNPN and CDR2 SVGIG (reference sequence). The J segment lost 3 bases and the V segment lost 1 base, leaving 4 bases of the junction unmatched. The CDR3 covers 14 residues. This CDR3 is CAWSGVTGGYEQYF. CDR3 bases: TGTGCCTGGAGTGGAGTGACAGGGGGCTACGAGCAGTACTTC.

V and J are TRBV12-3 or TRBV12-4 and TRBJ2-2; unclear D gene. This CDR3 spans 13 amino acids. V shed 4 bases and J shed 6 bases, with 9 bases lying between them. The CDR3 spells CASSSFESGELFF. The CDR3 DNA reads TGTGCCAGCAGTTCCTTCGAGTCCGGGGAGCTGTTTTTT.